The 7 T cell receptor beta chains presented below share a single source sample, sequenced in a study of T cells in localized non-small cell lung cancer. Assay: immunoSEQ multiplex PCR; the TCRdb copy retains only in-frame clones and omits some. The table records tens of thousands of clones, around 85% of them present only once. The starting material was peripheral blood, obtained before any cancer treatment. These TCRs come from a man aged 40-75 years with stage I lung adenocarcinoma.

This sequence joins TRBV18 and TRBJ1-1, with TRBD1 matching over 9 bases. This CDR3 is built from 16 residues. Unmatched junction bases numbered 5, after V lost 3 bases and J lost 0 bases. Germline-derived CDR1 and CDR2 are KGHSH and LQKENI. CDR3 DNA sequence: TGTGCCAGCTCACCCCAGGGACAGGGAATGAACACTGAAGCTTTCTTT. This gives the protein CASSPQGQGMNTEAFF. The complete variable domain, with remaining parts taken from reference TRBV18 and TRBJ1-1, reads NAGVMQNPRHLVRRRGQEARLRCSPMKGHSHVYWYRQLPEEGLKFMVYLQKENIIDESGMPKERFSAEFPKEGPSILRIQQVVRGDSAAYFCASSPQGQGMNTEAFFGQGTRLTVV.

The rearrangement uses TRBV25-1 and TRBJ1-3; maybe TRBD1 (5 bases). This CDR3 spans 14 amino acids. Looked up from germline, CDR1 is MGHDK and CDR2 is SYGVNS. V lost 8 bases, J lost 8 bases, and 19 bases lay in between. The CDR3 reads CASQRQRIEDTIYF. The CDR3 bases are TGTGCCAGCCAAAGACAGAGGATTGAGGACACCATATATTTT.

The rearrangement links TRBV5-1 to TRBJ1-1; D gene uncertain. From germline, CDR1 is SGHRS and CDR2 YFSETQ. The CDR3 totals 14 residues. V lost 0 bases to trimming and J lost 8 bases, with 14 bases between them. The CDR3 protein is CASSLASGGWEAFF. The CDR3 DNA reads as TGCGCCAGCAGCTTGGCCTCGGGAGGGTGGGAAGCTTTCTTT.

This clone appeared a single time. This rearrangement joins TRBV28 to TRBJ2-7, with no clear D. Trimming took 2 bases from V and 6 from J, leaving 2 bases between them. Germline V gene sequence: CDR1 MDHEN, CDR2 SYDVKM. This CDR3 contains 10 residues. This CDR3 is CASSLGEQYF. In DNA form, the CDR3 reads TGTGCCAGCAGTTTAGGCGAGCAGTACTTC.

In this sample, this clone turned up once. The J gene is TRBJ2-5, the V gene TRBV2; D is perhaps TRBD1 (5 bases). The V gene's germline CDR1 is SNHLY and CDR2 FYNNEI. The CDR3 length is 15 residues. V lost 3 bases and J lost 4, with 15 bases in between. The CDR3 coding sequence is TGTGCCAGCAGTGAGATAGGGGCCGGATTAGAGACCCAGTACTTC. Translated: CASSEIGAGLETQYF.

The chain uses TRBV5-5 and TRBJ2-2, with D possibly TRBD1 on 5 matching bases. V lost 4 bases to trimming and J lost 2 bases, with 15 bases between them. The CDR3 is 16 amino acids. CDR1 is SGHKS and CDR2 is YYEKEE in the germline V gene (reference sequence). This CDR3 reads CASSPRAGQNTGELFF. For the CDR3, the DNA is TGTGCCAGCAGCCCCCGGGCAGGGCAAAACACCGGGGAGCTGTTTTTT.

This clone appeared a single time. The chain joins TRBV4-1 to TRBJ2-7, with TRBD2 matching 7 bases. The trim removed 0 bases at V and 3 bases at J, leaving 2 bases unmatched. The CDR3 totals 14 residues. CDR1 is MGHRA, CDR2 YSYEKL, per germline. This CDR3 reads CASSQDREGYEQYF. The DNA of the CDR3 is TGCGCCAGCAGCCAAGATAGGGAGGGCTACGAGCAGTACTTC.